The 16 T cell receptor beta chains below were found in one sample sequenced in a study of T cells after yellow fever vaccination. From the 5' RACE reads, TCRdb called clonotypes with MiXCR, one entry per CDR3 protein. The data hold some 340,000 distinct CDR3 sequences, with roughly 10% observed a single time. This specimen consisted of CD4+ T cells sorted from PBMCs, obtained 45 days after the yellow fever booster vaccination. Source of these receptors: a man between 18 and 35 years old who received the YFV17D yellow fever vaccine.

The table lists this clonotype with many counts. This chain connects TRBV6-5 to TRBJ2-7; a possible D gene is TRBD1 (5 bases). The CDR3 totals 12 residues. Between the trimmed V and J ends, which lost 2 bases and 3 bases, there was a span of 5 bases. CDR1 is MNHEY and CDR2 is SVGAGI in the germline V gene. The CDR3 nucleotides read TGTGCCAGCAGTTACAGGGGCTACGAGCAGTACTTC. Encoded protein: CASSYRGYEQYF.

Concerning this clonotype itself: At one of its ends the junction is not consistent with the germline gene, which may arise from a read error. The rearrangement links TRBV6-6 to TRBJ1-1; possible D gene TRBD1, 5 bases. Germline values: CDR1 MNHNY, CDR2 SVGAGI (reference sequence). The CDR3 covers 16 residues. The CDR3 protein is CASSLFFGGRNTEAVF. The CDR3 nucleotides are TGTGCCAGCAGTCTTTTCTTCGGGGGAAGGAACACTGAAGCTGTCTTT.

This clonotype turned up a few times. The chain links TRBV7-9 to TRBJ2-3, with 9 bases fitting TRBD1. This CDR3 is built from 14 residues. Germline assignment: CDR1 SEHNR and CDR2 FQNEAQ (reference sequence). V shed 3 bases and J 4 bases; nucleotides not matched to a gene: 2. In DNA, the CDR3 is TGTGCCAGCAGCTTGAGACAGGGGGCAGATACGCAGTATTTT. Its protein product is CASSLRQGADTQYF.

In this sample, this clonotype turned up a few times. The genes are TRBV3-1 and TRBJ1-1; tentative D call: TRBD1 (5 bases). The CDR3 has 14 residues. Germline V gene lookup returns CDR1 LGHDT and CDR2 YNNKEL (reference sequence). V dropped 1 base and J dropped 2 bases, with 8 bases sitting between them. Here the CDR3 DNA reads TGTGCCAGCAGCCAAGCAGGGTATAACACTGAAGCTTTCTTT. The encoded protein is CASSQAGYNTEAFF.

This clonotype showed up just once. The rearrangement links TRBV7-6 to TRBJ1-2, with D tentatively TRBD1 (6 bases). Germline V gene sequence: CDR1 SGHVS, CDR2 FNYEAQ. Trimming stripped 5 bases from V and 7 bases from J, with 11 bases between. This CDR3 is 12 amino acids long. The CDR3 DNA reads as TGTGCCAGCAGCATGACAGGTTTTGGCTACACCTTC. As protein: CASSMTGFGYTF.

Only a few counts were recorded for this clonotype. The chain links TRBV5-1 to TRBJ1-1; D is undetermined. Germline assignment: CDR1 SGHRS and CDR2 YFSETQ. The CDR3 is 16 residues long. V lost 0 bases, J lost 1 base, and 13 bases lay in between. This CDR3 is CASSLGGHPGNTEAFF. DNA for the CDR3: TGCGCCAGCAGCTTGGGAGGGCACCCCGGGAACACTGAAGCTTTCTTT.

The sample holds a few counts of this clonotype. The chain employs TRBV4-2 and TRBJ1-2, with 7 bases aligning to TRBD1. Germline V lookup: CDR1 LGHNA, CDR2 YNFKEQ. The CDR3 is 17 residues long. V lost 3 bases and J lost 4; bases outside the gene matches: 14. CDR3 bases: TGTGCCAGCAGCCAGGCCTCTGCAGGGGGAGGGTTCTATGGCTACACCTTC. Protein sequence: CASSQASAGGGFYGYTF.

This rearrangement joins TRBV5-1 to TRBJ2-7; 7 bases are a match to TRBD1. Germline V lookup: CDR1 SGHRS, CDR2 YFSETQ. The J segment lost 6 bases and the V segment lost 4 bases, leaving 13 bases of the junction unmatched. The CDR3 is 15 amino acids. CDR3 bases: TGCGCCAGCAGCCGAACGACAGGGAGTTCTTCCGAGCAGTACTTC. It codes for CASSRTTGSSSEQYF.

The chain employs TRBV5-4 and TRBJ2-1; TRBD1 is a possible D gene (5 bases). The length of the CDR3 is 15 residues. Germline CDR1 reads SGHNT; CDR2 reads YYREEE (reference sequence). Trimming removed 6 bases from V and 7 bases from J, with 20 bases in between. CDR3 sequence reads: CASTPDAGRDNEQFF. The DNA of the CDR3 is TGTGCCAGCACCCCGGACGCAGGCAGGGATAATGAGCAGTTCTTC.

This clonotype was counted ten times or more. This rearrangement joins TRBV5-1 to TRBJ2-4; TRBD1 aligns across 11 bases. Looked up from germline, CDR1 is SGHRS and CDR2 is YFSETQ. V gave up 4 bases and J gave up 8 bases; unmatched junction bases: 8. There are 15 residues in the CDR3. The CDR3 nucleotides are TGCGCCAGCAGCCAACCGAGGGGACAGGGGGACATTCAGTACTTC. Its protein product is CASSQPRGQGDIQYF. The full variable domain, its missing parts supplied by reference TRBV5-1 and TRBJ2-4, is KAGVTQTPRYLIKTRGQQVTLSCSPISGHRSVSWYQQTPGQGLQFLFEYFSETQRNKGNFPGRFSGRQFSNSRSEMNVSTLELGDSALYLCASSQPRGQGDIQYFGAGTRLSVL.

The rearrangement links TRBV29-1 to TRBJ1-1; no clear D gene. The V end was cut by 4 bases, the J end by 1 base, with 16 bases between. The germline V gene has CDR1 SQVTM and CDR2 ANQGSEA. CDR3 length: 15 residues. The CDR3 loop is CSVVNPGQRNTEAFF. The CDR3, as DNA: TGCAGCGTTGTGAATCCCGGGCAGAGGAACACTGAAGCTTTCTTT.

This clonotype was observed at least ten times. In nucleotides, the CDR3 is TGTGCCACTTGCAGACACTTCTCTGGGGCCAACGTCCTGACTTTC. Translation gives CATCRHFSGANVLTF. The chain employs TRBV6-5 and TRBJ2-6, with D unresolved. The CDR3 runs 15 residues. The V gene lost 10 bases and the J gene lost 0 bases, with 13 bases spanning the gap. Germline V lookup: CDR1 MNHEY, CDR2 SVGAGI.

In its sample, this clonotype was seen many times. The rearrangement uses TRBV5-1 and TRBJ2-2, with 7 bases identical to TRBD2. In germline, CDR1 is SGHRS, CDR2 YFSETQ. The CDR3 consists of 17 residues. The junction had 14 bases not matched to a gene; V was cut back by 4 bases and J by 5 bases. The CDR3 is CASSRSLSGAGTGELFF. The CDR3 DNA is TGCGCCAGCAGCCGCTCTCTAAGCGGGGCAGGGACCGGGGAGCTGTTTTTT. Based on the CDR3 plus reference TRBV5-1 and TRBJ2-2, the full variable domain is KAGVTQTPRYLIKTRGQQVTLSCSPISGHRSVSWYQQTPGQGLQFLFEYFSETQRNKGNFPGRFSGRQFSNSRSEMNVSTLELGDSALYLCASSRSLSGAGTGELFFGEGSRLTVL.

The chain has TRBV11-2 and TRBJ1-6; D is possibly TRBD1 (5 bases). The CDR3 contains 17 residues. Deletions cut 6 bases from V and 7 bases from J, with 22 bases between. Germline V CDR1 and CDR2: SGHAT, FQNNGV. Written as DNA, the CDR3 is TGTGCCAGCAGGCTAGACGGGCCGGGACGGAACAATTCACCCCTCCACTTT. Translation gives CASRLDGPGRNNSPLHF.

This chain links TRBV20-1 with TRBJ2-1; TRBD2 matches at 14 bases. Germline CDR1 DFQATT, CDR2 SNEGSKA (reference sequence). V was pared by 1 base and J by 1 base, with 6 bases of the junction left unmatched. This CDR3 region has 18 residues. The CDR3 reads CSARVSGLAGGSYNEQFF. CDR3 in DNA: TGCAGTGCTAGAGTGTCAGGACTAGCGGGGGGTTCCTACAATGAGCAGTTCTTC.

This clonotype was seen only a few times. CDR3 residues: CASSVSPSYRQEKTQYF. As DNA, the CDR3 is TGCGCCAGCAGCGTTTCCCCCTCATACCGTCAGGAAAAGACCCAGTACTTC. The J gene is TRBJ2-5, the V gene TRBV5-1; no definite D call. Germline CDR1 SGHRS, CDR2 YFSETQ. Trimming took off 4 bases at V and 6 bases at J, with 25 bases between the two ends. This CDR3 is 17 amino acids long.